The clone carrying this T cell receptor beta chain rates as large. The libraries were made with immunoSEQ v3.0 at survey level. Generated by immunoSEQ multiplex PCR, the TCRdb table keeps only in-frame clones and is missing some. The sample yields thousands of clones, about 77% seen once. The entry originates in a study of long-term antiretroviral therapy in people with HIV. This receptor was obtained from a man aged 40-50 years with HIV. Source: unsorted PBMCs, taken 1.8 years before starting antiretroviral therapy.

Here the CDR3 DNA reads TGTGCCAGCAGCTCCCTAGTTCCCGAGCAGTACTTC. Amino acids: CASSSLVPEQYF. The chain is built from TRBV7-8 and TRBJ2-7, with D unclear. V gave up 4 bases and J gave up 6 bases, with 10 bases separating them. The CDR3 totals 12 residues. Germline V lookup: CDR1 SGHVS, CDR2 FQNEAQ. Full variable domain (missing parts from reference TRBV7-8 and TRBJ2-7): GAGVSQSPRYKVAKRGQDVALRCDPISGHVSLFWYQQALGQGPEFLTYFQNEAQLDKSGLPSDRFFAERPEGSVSTLKIQRTQQEDSAVYLCASSSLVPEQYFGPGTRLTVT.